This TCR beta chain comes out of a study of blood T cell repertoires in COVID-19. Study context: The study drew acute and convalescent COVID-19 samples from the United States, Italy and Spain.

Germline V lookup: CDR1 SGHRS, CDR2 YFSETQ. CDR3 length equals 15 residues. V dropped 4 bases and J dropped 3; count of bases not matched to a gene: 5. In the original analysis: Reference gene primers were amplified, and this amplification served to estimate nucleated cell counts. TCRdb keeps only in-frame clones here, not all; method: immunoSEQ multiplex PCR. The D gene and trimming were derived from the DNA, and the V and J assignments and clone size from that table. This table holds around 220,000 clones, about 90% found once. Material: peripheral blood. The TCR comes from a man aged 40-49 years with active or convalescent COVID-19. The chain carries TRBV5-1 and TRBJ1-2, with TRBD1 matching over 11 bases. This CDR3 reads CASSGTGGLDYGYTF. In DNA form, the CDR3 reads TGCGCCAGCAGCGGGACAGGGGGTCTGGACTATGGCTACACCTTC.